The rows below give T cell receptor beta chains drawn from one sample of a study of breast tumors, draining lymph nodes, adjacent tissues. TCRdb reanalysed the multiplex PCR reads using MiXCR and keeps one entry per CDR3 protein. The top ten clones hold roughly 1.3% of a sample with more than 200,000 distinct CDR3 sequences, 32% of them seen once. Sequencing input: axillary lymph node tissue. All receptors derive from a female donor with breast cancer. Some clones in this sample may be carry-over from other donors' samples. Both conserved end residues are part of each CDR3. Each record gives: clone size, V gene, D gene, J gene, CDR3 DNA, CDR3 protein. A D gene is named only where the DNA matches it firmly. Clone size, where shown, is once, few, many, or a class for clones that have expanded.

many	TRBV4-1	.	TRBJ2-3	TGCGCCAGCAGCCTACGGGGAGACACAGATACGCAGTATTTT	CASSLRGDTDTQYF
.	TRBV6-2/TRBV6-3	TRBD1	TRBJ1-2	TGTGCCAGTAAGCCAGGGGGCGCCGCCTATGGCTACACCTTC	CASKPGGAAYGYTF
many	TRBV25-1	.	TRBJ1-4	TGTGCCAGCAGTGAATACAGGGGAAACGGTGAAAAACTGTTTTTT	CASSEYRGNGEKLFF
many	TRBV2	.	TRBJ1-2	TGTGCCAGCACGGGGGTCAGGGGCCGATCTGGCTACACCTTC	CASTGVRGRSGYTF
many	TRBV24-1	TRBD1	TRBJ2-2	TGTGCCACCAGTGAATCCGGGACAGCGAACACCGGGGAGCTGTTTTTT	CATSESGTANTGELFF
.	TRBV12-3/TRBV12-4	TRBD1	TRBJ2-1	TGTGCCAGCAGTTCCCCGGGACAGGGCACCTACAATGAGCGGTTCTTC	CASSSPGQGTYNERFF
many	TRBV20-1	TRBD1	TRBJ2-5	TGCAGTGCTGAGAGTTCCCCGGGGACAGGCCCCCCGACCCAGTACTTC	CSAESSPGTGPPTQYF
many	TRBV7-2	.	TRBJ2-5	TGTGCCAGCAGCTTACACGAGACCCAGTACTTC	CASSLHETQYF
.	TRBV15	.	TRBJ2-2	TGTGCCACCAGCAGAGGTCGCCCGGACTCAAACACCGGGGAGCTGTTTTTT	CATSRGRPDSNTGELFF
many	TRBV20-1	.	TRBJ2-2	TGCAGTGCTAGAGATCAGGGACCGGGACTGTTTTTT	CSARDQGPGLFF
.	TRBV20-1	.	TRBJ1-2	TGCAGTGCTAGAGATAACGAGGGCTACACCTTC	CSARDNEGYTF
many	TRBV27	.	TRBJ2-7	TGTGCCAGCAGCCCCCAGGTAGGGGCGAAACACGAGCAGTACTTC	CASSPQVGAKHEQYF
many	TRBV6-1	.	TRBJ2-3	TGTGCCACCAACCCATACGGCCGAGATACGCAGTATTTT	CATNPYGRDTQYF
many	TRBV13	.	TRBJ1-4	TGTGCCAGCAGCTTAAGATCTGGGGGTAGTGAAAAACTGTTTTTT	CASSLRSGGSEKLFF
many	TRBV24-1	.	TRBJ2-1	TGTGCCACCAGTGAGGGAATCAGCTCCTACAATGAGCAGTTCTTC	CATSEGISSYNEQFF
many	TRBV5-1	.	TRBJ2-7	TGCGCCAGCAGCTCCCTCGGGACGGAATCCTACGAGCAGTACTTC	CASSSLGTESYEQYF
.	TRBV6-5	TRBD1	TRBJ2-2	TGTGCCAGCAGTCACTTCGACAGGGCGGGCACCGGGGAGCTGTTTTTT	CASSHFDRAGTGELFF
.	TRBV3-1	.	TRBJ2-7	TGTGCCAGCAGCCCATTTGGGGGAACCTACGAGCAGTACTTC	CASSPFGGTYEQYF
many	TRBV6-6	TRBD1	TRBJ1-5	TGTGCCAGCAGTTACTTGGGGGACAGGGCTTTTCAGCCCCAGCATTTT	CASSYLGDRAFQPQHF
.	TRBV7-6	TRBD2	TRBJ2-3	TGTGCCAGCAGCCCTCGACTAGCGGCGGCGCTCACAGATCCGCAGTATTTT	CASSPRLAAALTDPQYF